This T cell receptor (beta chain) was profiled in a study of blood T cell repertoires in COVID-19. Study summary: Donors in the United States, Italy and Spain gave samples during acute or convalescent COVID-19.

As handled by the study authors: Reference gene primer amplification in the assay estimated nucleated cell counts. Assay used: immunoSEQ multiplex PCR; TCRdb lists only in-frame clones, some missing. The DNA was the basis for D and trimming; V, J and clone size are from that table. Among roughly 330,000 clones, approximately 88% were seen once, and the ten largest hold approximately 10%. CDR1 SGHTA and CDR2 FQGNSA come from the germline V gene. CDR3 size: 14 residues. Unmatched junction bases numbered 5, after V lost 5 bases and J lost 7 bases. This receptor was obtained from a man in his thirties or forties with COVID-19, enrolled during active disease. The rearrangement links TRBV7-2 to TRBJ1-5, with 10 bases lining up with TRBD1. The specimen was peripheral blood. The CDR3 nucleotides are TGTGCCAGCAGCACGACAGGGGGCGGGCAGCCCCAGCATTTT. This translates into CASSTTGGGQPQHF.